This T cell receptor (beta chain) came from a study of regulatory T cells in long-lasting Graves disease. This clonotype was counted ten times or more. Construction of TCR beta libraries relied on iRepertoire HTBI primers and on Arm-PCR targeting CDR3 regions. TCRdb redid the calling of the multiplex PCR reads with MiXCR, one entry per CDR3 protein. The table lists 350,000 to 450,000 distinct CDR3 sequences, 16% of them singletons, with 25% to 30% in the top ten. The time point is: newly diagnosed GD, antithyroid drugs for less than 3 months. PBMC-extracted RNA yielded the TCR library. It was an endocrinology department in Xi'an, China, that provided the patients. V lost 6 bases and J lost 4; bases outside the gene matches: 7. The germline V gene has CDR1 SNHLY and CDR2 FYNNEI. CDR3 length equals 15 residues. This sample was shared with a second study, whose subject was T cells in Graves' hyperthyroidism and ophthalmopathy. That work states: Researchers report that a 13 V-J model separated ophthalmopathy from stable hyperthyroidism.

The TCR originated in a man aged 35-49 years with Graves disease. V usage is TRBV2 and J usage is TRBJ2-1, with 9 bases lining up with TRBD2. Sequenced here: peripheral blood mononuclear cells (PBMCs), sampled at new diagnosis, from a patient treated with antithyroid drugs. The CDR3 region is CASSRLAALYNEQFF. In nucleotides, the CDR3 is TGTGCCAGCAGCCGACTAGCGGCCTTATACAATGAGCAGTTCTTC.